What follows are 26 T cell receptor beta chains derived from one specimen sequenced in a study of T cell responses to AZD1222 COVID-19 vaccine (dated by TCRdb to the early 2020s). The time point label on this specimen signifies: baseline before first vaccination. Library preparation was by the immunoSEQ multiplex PCR assay. The clones in this table, taken by TCRdb from immuneACCESS, are in-frame only. Not every clone is retained; where verified, under half of the shortfall comes from an unresolved V gene, and the cause of the rest is unknown. Counted in this sample were some 88,000 clones; approximately 90% of them appeared once. The ten biggest clones cover around 5% of the sample. The specimen comprised peripheral blood, sampled on day 0 of AZD1222 vaccination. The receptors originated from an adult in good health.

The chain links TRBV7-3 to TRBJ2-2; possible D gene TRBD2, 6 bases. The CDR3 has 14 amino acids. V was trimmed by 3 bases and J by 3 bases, leaving 8 bases between them. CDR1 is SGHTA and CDR2 is FQGTGA in the germline V gene. CDR3 coding DNA: TGTGCCAGCAGCTTGGGGGGTGACACCGGGGAGCTGTTTTTT. Its protein is CASSLGGDTGELFF.

The chain couples TRBV28 to TRBJ1-5; D perhaps matches TRBD1 (6 bases). CDR1 is MDHEN, CDR2 SYDVKM, per germline. The CDR3 extends over 18 amino acids. Trimming removed 2 bases at V and 1 base at J, with 18 bases between. CDR3 nucleotide sequence: TGTGCCAGCAGTTTACCCCGAGGGGGGAGGGGGAGCAATCAGCCCCAGCATTTT. The encoded protein is CASSLPRGGRGSNQPQHF. Looking up the rest from reference TRBV28 and TRBJ1-5 gives the full variable domain: DVKVTQSSRYLVKRTGEKVFLECVQDMDHENMFWYRQDPGLGLRLIYFSYDVKMKEKGDIPEGYSVSREKKERFSLILESASTNQTSMYLCASSLPRGGRGSNQPQHFGDGTRLSIL.

The rearrangement uses TRBV24-1 and TRBJ2-1; no reliable D call. The CDR3 length is 16 residues. V lost 4 bases to trimming and J lost 7 bases, with 19 bases between them. In germline, CDR1 is KGHDR, CDR2 SFDVKD. This CDR3 reads CATSDRAESRLNEQFF. As DNA, the CDR3 is TGTGCCACCAGTGACCGGGCCGAGTCCCGGTTGAATGAGCAGTTCTTC.

V gene TRBV19 combines with J gene TRBJ1-1; no firm D call. The CDR3 has 10 amino acids. Germline CDR1 LNHDA, CDR2 SQIVND (reference sequence). Here the CDR3 DNA reads TGTGACAGAGCGAACACTGAAGCTTTCTTT. It yields the protein CDRANTEAFF.

This clone was found once. This chain links TRBV19 with TRBJ1-5, with D unresolved. Germline loops: CDR1 LNHDA, CDR2 SQIVND (reference sequence). The CDR3 extends over 14 amino acids. V dropped 3 bases and J dropped 0 bases, with 6 bases sitting between them. The CDR3, as DNA: TGTGCCAGTAGTATCCGGTATAGCAATCAGCCCCAGCATTTT. Its translation: CASSIRYSNQPQHF. The full variable domain, with the rest looked up from reference TRBV19 and TRBJ1-5, is DGGITQSPKYLFRKEGQNVTLSCEQNLNHDAMYWYRQDPGQGLRLIYYSQIVNDFQKGDIAEGYSVSREKKESFPLTVTSAQKNPTAFYLCASSIRYSNQPQHFGDGTRLSIL.

This clone has just one count. The V gene is TRBV19, the J gene TRBJ1-4; D not certain. Deletions cut 4 bases from V and 12 bases from J, with 24 bases between. The CDR3 totals 16 residues. The germline gives CDR1 LNHDA, CDR2 SQIVND (reference sequence). The CDR3 is CASSTATGVSSGELFF. CDR3 coding DNA: TGTGCCAGTAGTACCGCAACCGGGGTTTCATCGGGAGAACTGTTTTTT.

The sample holds one count of this clone. This chain uses TRBV27 with TRBJ2-3; 7 bases match TRBD1. CDR1 is MNHEY and CDR2 is SMNVEV in the germline V gene (reference sequence). With 5 bases clipped from V and 2 bases from J, the junction kept 7 bases outside the gene matches. The CDR3 consists of 15 residues. CDR3 region: CASSLHRGSTDTQYF. The CDR3 DNA is TGTGCCAGCAGTCTCCACAGGGGATCCACAGATACGCAGTATTTT.

This clone was seen just once. The chain uses TRBV6-1 and TRBJ1-4; D remains unclear. CDR3 length equals 16 residues. In germline, CDR1 is MNHNS, CDR2 SASEGT. Trimming removed 0 bases from V and 4 bases from J, with 12 bases in between. In nucleotides, the CDR3 is TGTGCCAGCAGTGAAGCCCCCTGGATCCTTAATGAAAAACTGTTTTTT. This codes for CASSEAPWILNEKLFF.

This CDR3 reads CASSQDSPSDRALSYEQYF. The CDR3 DNA reads TGCGCCAGCAGCCAAGACTCCCCATCCGACAGGGCCCTGTCCTACGAGCAGTACTTC. The chain links TRBV4-1 to TRBJ2-7; 7 bases agree with TRBD1. Unmatched junction bases numbered 15, after V lost 0 bases and J lost 1 base. In germline, CDR1 is MGHRA, CDR2 YSYEKL. The CDR3 contains 19 residues.

The rearrangement links TRBV5-1 to TRBJ2-6; 7 bases agree with TRBD1. This CDR3 is built from 17 residues. From germline, CDR1 is SGHRS and CDR2 YFSETQ. V lost 4 bases, J lost 0 bases, and 7 bases stayed unmatched. Written as DNA, the CDR3 is TGCGCCAGCAGCAAGGGACAGAGTTTCTCTGGGGCCAACGTCCTGACTTTC. This sequence encodes CASSKGQSFSGANVLTF. Combining the CDR3 with reference TRBV5-1 and TRBJ2-6 gives the whole variable domain KAGVTQTPRYLIKTRGQQVTLSCSPISGHRSVSWYQQTPGQGLQFLFEYFSETQRNKGNFPGRFSGRQFSNSRSEMNVSTLELGDSALYLCASSKGQSFSGANVLTFGAGSRLTVL.

This chain connects TRBV18 to TRBJ2-5, with D unclear. This CDR3 is built from 14 residues. Trimming shortened V by 0 bases and J by 2 bases, and 7 bases separated the two germline ends. Germline CDR1 is KGHSH and CDR2 is LQKENI. CDR3 DNA: TGTGCCAGCTCACCACCCCGGTTGCAAGAGACCCAGTACTTC. This translates into CASSPPRLQETQYF.

V and J are TRBV11-2 and TRBJ2-1; D gene ambiguous. The CDR3 sequence is 13 residues long. The V end lost 0 bases, the J end lost 16 bases, and 16 bases lay between the germline ends. CDR1 and CDR2 from the germline V gene are SGHAT and FQNNGV. CDR3 region: CASSLEMRSPIFF. DNA of the CDR3: TGTGCCAGCAGCTTAGAAATGCGTTCTCCAATCTTCTTC.

The chain uses TRBV5-1 and TRBJ2-7, with 8 bases fitting TRBD1. With V trimmed by 3 bases and J by 2 bases, 4 bases remained unmatched. Germline-derived CDR1 and CDR2 are SGHRS and YFSETQ. The CDR3 extends over 14 amino acids. CDR3 in amino acids: CASSSTGAAYEQYF. The CDR3 DNA follows: TGCGCCAGCAGCTCGACAGGGGCAGCCTACGAGCAGTACTTC.

This rearrangement joins TRBV7-2 to TRBJ2-2; 12 nucleotides line up with TRBD2. The CDR3 is 15 amino acids. V lost 4 bases to trimming and J lost 6 bases; unmatched junction nucleotides: 3. Looked up from germline, CDR1 is SGHTA and CDR2 is FQGNSA. The CDR3 DNA follows: TGTGCCAGCAGCTGGACTAGCGGGACGGCCGGGGAGCTGTTTTTT. This encodes CASSWTSGTAGELFF.

The chain combines TRBV27 with TRBJ2-1, with TRBD2 matching over 10 bases. The V segment lost 7 bases and the J segment 7 bases; nucleotides outside the gene matches: 10. Per germline, CDR1 MNHEY and CDR2 SMNVEV (reference sequence). The CDR3 is 15 residues long. The CDR3 reads CASKLTSGPINEQFF. The DNA for the CDR3 is TGTGCCAGCAAACTGACTAGCGGGCCCATTAATGAGCAGTTCTTC.

J is TRBJ1-2 and V is TRBV6-5; maybe TRBD1 (5 bases). Between the trimmed V and J ends, which lost 7 bases and 0 bases, there was a span of 12 bases. The CDR3 has 14 amino acids. CDR1 and CDR2 from the germline V gene are MNHEY and SVGAGI. The CDR3 protein is CASKGTTTNYGYTF. Written as DNA, the CDR3 is TGTGCCAGCAAAGGGACGACGACTAACTATGGCTACACCTTC.

The CDR3 DNA is TGTGCCAGCAGCCTTAGCGGGAGGGCCCTCGATGAGCAGTTCTTC. Translating gives CASSLSGRALDEQFF. This chain links TRBV11-2 with TRBJ2-1; 11 bases agree with TRBD2. The germline V gene has CDR1 SGHAT and CDR2 FQNNGV. The CDR3 is made up of 15 amino acids. The ends lost 5 bases at V and 8 bases at J; junction bases unmatched: 8.

The rearrangement joins TRBV29-1 to TRBJ2-3; no firm D call. The CDR3 totals 13 residues. The ends were cut back, 4 bases at V and 0 bases at J, with 8 bases in the middle. Germline-derived CDR1 and CDR2 are SQVTM and ANQGSEA. CDR3 sequence: CSVGQRSTDTQYF. The CDR3 coding sequence is TGCAGCGTTGGGCAAAGGAGCACAGATACGCAGTATTTT.

J is TRBJ2-7 and V is TRBV7-2, with a weak D call TRBD2 (6 bases). The V gene's germline CDR1 is SGHTA and CDR2 FQGNSA. Trimming pared 4 bases from V and 7 bases from J, leaving 20 bases between. This CDR3 has 15 residues. CDR3 nucleotides: TGTGCCAGCAGCTCATCTAGCGTCATAACCGTGGAGCAGTACTTC. It codes for CASSSSSVITVEQYF. Looking up the rest from reference TRBV7-2 and TRBJ2-7 gives the full variable domain: GAGVSQSPSNKVTEKGKDVELRCDPISGHTALYWYRQSLGQGLEFLIYFQGNSAPDKSGLPSDRFSAERTGGSVSTLTIQRTQQEDSAVYLCASSSSSVITVEQYFGPGTRLTVT.

This chain joins TRBV5-5 and TRBJ2-2, with a possible D match to TRBD1 (5 bases). The CDR3 totals 15 residues. CDR1 is SGHKS and CDR2 is YYEKEE in the germline V gene (reference sequence). V lost 4 bases and J 5 bases, leaving 15 bases between the germline ends. CDR3 nucleotide sequence: TGTGCCAGCAGCGCCTACCCCAGGGTTACCGGGGAGCTGTTTTTT. It is translated as CASSAYPRVTGELFF.

This chain uses TRBV24-1 with TRBJ2-6, with 9 bases lining up with TRBD1. This CDR3 spans 18 amino acids. The V segment lost 4 bases and the J segment 1 base; nucleotides outside the gene matches: 7. Germline assignment: CDR1 KGHDR and CDR2 SFDVKD. The CDR3 sequence: CATSDPQGAFSGANVLTF. Written as DNA, the CDR3 is TGTGCCACCAGTGACCCACAGGGGGCCTTTTCTGGGGCCAACGTCCTGACTTTC.

The J gene is TRBJ2-1, the V gene TRBV4-2; D possibly corresponds to TRBD2 (5 bases). Trimming left V 0 bases short and J 2 bases short, with 11 bases between. Germline CDR1 LGHNA, CDR2 YNFKEQ. The CDR3 runs to 16 residues. Written as DNA, the CDR3 is TGTGCCAGCAGCCAAGAGGCTAGCTATCCCTACAATGAGCAGTTCTTC. Amino acids: CASSQEASYPYNEQFF.

This chain connects TRBV5-1 to TRBJ1-4; possible D gene TRBD1, 6 bases. The germline gives CDR1 SGHRS, CDR2 YFSETQ. Deletions cut 4 bases from V and 7 bases from J, with 11 bases between. The CDR3 length is 13 residues. CDR3 DNA sequence: TGCGCCAGCAGCCGGGGGGCATTTGAAAAACTGTTTTTT. Translating gives CASSRGAFEKLFF.

This chain connects TRBV7-9 to TRBJ2-7; TRBD1 matches 7 bases. V was clipped by 5 bases and J by 0 bases; unmatched bases: 7. This CDR3 is built from 15 residues. Germline CDR1 reads SEHNR; CDR2 reads FQNEAQ (reference sequence). The CDR3 is CASSIRDSLSYEQYF. CDR3 DNA sequence: TGTGCCAGCAGCATCCGGGACAGCCTCTCCTACGAGCAGTACTTC.

This clone was detected once. V gene TRBV5-4 combines with J gene TRBJ2-3, with TRBD2 as a possible D gene (6 bases). Germline V lookup: CDR1 SGHNT, CDR2 YYREEE (reference sequence). The CDR3 is 15 residues long. Trimming stripped 3 bases from V and 2 bases from J, with 13 bases between. The CDR3 sequence is CASSWGAGSTDTQYF. Written as DNA, the CDR3 is TGTGCCAGCAGCTGGGGAGCGGGTTCCACAGATACGCAGTATTTT. Complete variable domain (other parts from reference TRBV5-4 and TRBJ2-3): ETGVTQSPTHLIKTRGQQVTLRCSSQSGHNTVSWYQQALGQGPQFIFQYYREEENGRGNFPPRFSGLQFPNYSSELNVNALELDDSALYLCASSWGAGSTDTQYFGPGTRLTVL.

The gene calls are TRBV28 and TRBJ2-5; TRBD1 or TRBD2 may be the D gene (5 bases each). V dropped 5 bases and J dropped 3 bases, with 10 bases sitting between them. Germline CDR1 MDHEN, CDR2 SYDVKM. The CDR3 loop spans 13 amino acids. CDR3 residues: CASSRGDKETQYF. The CDR3 bases are TGTGCCAGCAGTAGGGGAGACAAAGAGACCCAGTACTTC.